The subject of this entry is one T cell receptor (beta chain). The antigen is unknown. The CDR3 carries no conserved terminal phenylalanine or tryptophan, so it likely arises from a read error. RNA transcripts provided the template for amplifying TCR beta CDR3 regions. Second-round multiplex PCR followed a first-round RT-PCR using HTBI primers. TCRdb reprocessed the multiplex PCR reads via MiXCR and lists one record per CDR3 protein. The sample consists of 45,000 to 60,000 distinct CDR3 sequences, approximately 50% of them appearing once. This specimen comes from a study of Graves' ophthalmopathy and Graves' hyperthyroidism. In the study overall: Peripheral blood sampling occurred at initial diagnosis, before any treatment. The study's findings and limits: The authors also found most expanded thyroid clonotypes above 0.001 frequency in blood. Ophthalmopathy versus stable hyperthyroidism: 13-signature model gave less than 90% sensitivity, less than 83% specificity.

V lost 2 bases and J lost 9, with 14 bases in between. This CDR3 spans 14 amino acids. Germline V gene lookup returns CDR1 LNHDA and CDR2 SQIVND (reference sequence). The origin of this receptor is an adult woman with Graves' ophthalmopathy. Sequenced input: peripheral blood. The J gene is TRBJ2-1, the V gene TRBV19; no clear D gene. CDR3: CASSITGSPSEQFS. The CDR3, as DNA: TGTGCCAGTAGTATAACCGGGTCCCCGAGTGAGCAGTTCTCC.